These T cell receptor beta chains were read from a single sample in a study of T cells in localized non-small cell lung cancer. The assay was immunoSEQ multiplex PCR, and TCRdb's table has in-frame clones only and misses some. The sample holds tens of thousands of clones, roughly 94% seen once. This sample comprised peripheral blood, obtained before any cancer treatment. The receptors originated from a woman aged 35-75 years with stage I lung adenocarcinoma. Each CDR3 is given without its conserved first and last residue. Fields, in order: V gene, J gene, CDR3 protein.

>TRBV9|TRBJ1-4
ASSVGQVNEKLF
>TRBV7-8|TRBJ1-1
ASSRGHTEAF
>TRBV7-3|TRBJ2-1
ASSLKVAPSSYNEQF
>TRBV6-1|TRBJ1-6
AIYEPGQGRSPLH
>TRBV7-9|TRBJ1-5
ASSLETGVRNQPQH
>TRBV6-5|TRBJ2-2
ASSTGRKTGELF
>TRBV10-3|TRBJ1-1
AISESSGRMNTEAF
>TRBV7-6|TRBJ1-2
ASSLDRDYGYT
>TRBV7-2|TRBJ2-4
ASSFYGGMQNIQY
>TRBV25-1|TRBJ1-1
ASSDRQGFIGTEAF
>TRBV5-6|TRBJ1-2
ASSLWGQGSGLSYGYT
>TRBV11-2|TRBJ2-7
ASSSILGTGSNEQY
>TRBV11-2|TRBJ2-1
ASSSDRGSILYNEQF
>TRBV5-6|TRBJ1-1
ASSLSREANTEAF
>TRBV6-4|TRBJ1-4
ASSVTPGRDEKLF
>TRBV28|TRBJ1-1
ASSDPLGRRDRGPAA
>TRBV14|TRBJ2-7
ASSFGLAGYEQY
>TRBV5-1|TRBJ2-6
ASSLAGRHSGANVLT
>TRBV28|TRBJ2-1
ASGLSGGVYNEQF
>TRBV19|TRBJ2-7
ASSRRSDYEQY
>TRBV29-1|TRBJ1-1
SVSGRGLRNTEAF
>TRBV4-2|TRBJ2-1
ASSQAKAGQSYNEQF
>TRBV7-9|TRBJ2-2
ASSWGYPNTGELF
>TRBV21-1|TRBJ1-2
ASSKALSYPPGGYT
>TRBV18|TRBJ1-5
ASSSRQGAGQPQH
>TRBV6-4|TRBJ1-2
ASRVGPTQNYGYT
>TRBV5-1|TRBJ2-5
ASSLEVSFQETQY
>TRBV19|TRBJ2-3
ASSIGGAPRVPTDTQY
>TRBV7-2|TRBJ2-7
ASSLRNSYEQY
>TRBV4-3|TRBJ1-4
ASSLAPSSGGATNEKLF
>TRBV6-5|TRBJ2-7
ASSSTRSSYEQY
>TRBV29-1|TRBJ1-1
SVVRGGVNTEAF
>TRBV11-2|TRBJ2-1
ASSLVVALGEQF
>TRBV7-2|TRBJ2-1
ASLIGGPGNEQF
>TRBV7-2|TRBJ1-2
ASTTSTERGYT
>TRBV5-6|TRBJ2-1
ASSPRELAYNEQF
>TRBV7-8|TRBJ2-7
ASSLTQGHYEQY
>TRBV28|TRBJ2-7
ASSTPSGGRGEQY
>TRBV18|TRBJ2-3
ASSTGARNTDTQY
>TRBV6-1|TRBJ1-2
ASSHRGNYGYT
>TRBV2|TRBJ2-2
ASKGLANTGELF
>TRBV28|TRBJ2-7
ASRGTKDFSYEQY
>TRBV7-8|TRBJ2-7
ASSLARGQASHSSYEQY
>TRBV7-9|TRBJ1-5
ASNEYQGQPQH
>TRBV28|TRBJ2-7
ASSFLDRDNEQY
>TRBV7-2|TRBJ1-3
ASSLSGPSSGNTIY
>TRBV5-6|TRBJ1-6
ASSFGSGFGSPLH
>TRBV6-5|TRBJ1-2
ASSSRHGGYT
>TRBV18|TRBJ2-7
ASSPGLLDVQY
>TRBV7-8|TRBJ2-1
ASSLVQATYNEQF
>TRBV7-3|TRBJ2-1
ASSLSRTDNEQF
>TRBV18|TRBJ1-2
ASSPDRGRPYGYT
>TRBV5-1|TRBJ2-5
ASSLVGTGQETQY
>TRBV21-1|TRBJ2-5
ASSRSRDKLSQRGETQY
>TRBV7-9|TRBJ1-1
ASSSLGVNTEAF
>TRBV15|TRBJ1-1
ATSRDRGPREAF
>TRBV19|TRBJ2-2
ASSPYRDTGELF
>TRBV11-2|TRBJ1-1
ASSPTRTYTEAF
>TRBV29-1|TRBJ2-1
SASGTLLSSSYNEQF